Shown below are 21 T cell receptor beta chains from a single sample sequenced in a study of HIV-infected patients and healthy controls. Whole blood was used without fractionation, so all unsorted peripheral T cells were included. Alpha and beta constant-region primers primed reverse transcription of around 500 ng RNA. Alpha and beta chain libraries were made separately by chain-specific third strand synthesis with multiplexing indices. TCRdb used MiXCR to reprocess the 5' RACE reads, holding one entry per CDR3 protein. The sample carries 4,500 to 7,000 distinct CDR3 sequences, approximately 10% recorded once. Specimen: blood, collected before antiretroviral therapy. These receptors all stem from an adult with HIV infection.

The chain employs TRBV5-4 and TRBJ1-1; TRBD1 aligns across 7 bases. This CDR3 is 12 amino acids long. Germline V gives CDR1 SGHNT, CDR2 YYREEE (reference sequence). Trimming removed 4 bases from V and 8 bases from J; junction bases left unmatched: 5. In DNA form, the CDR3 reads TGTGCCAGCAGCATGGCCAGGGGGGAAGCTTTCTTT. Its protein product is CASSMARGEAFF. The variable domain in full, completed from reference TRBV5-4 and TRBJ1-1, reads ETGVTQSPTHLIKTRGQQVTLRCSSQSGHNTVSWYQQALGQGPQFIFQYYREEENGRGNFPPRFSGLQFPNYSSELNVNALELDDSALYLCASSMARGEAFFGQGTRLTVV.

By sample fraction, this clonotype is medium-sized (0.01 to 0.1%). The chain combines TRBV15 with TRBJ2-1; 9 nucleotides line up with TRBD2. The CDR3 totals 16 residues. Trimming removed 1 base from V and 9 bases from J; junction bases left unmatched: 10. CDR1 and CDR2 from the germline V gene are LNHNV and YYDKDF (reference sequence). The CDR3 DNA reads as TGTGCCACCAGCAGAGGGGGACTAGCCAGTTTTTTTGAGCAGTTCTTC. This gives the protein CATSRGGLASFFEQFF.

In its sample, this clonotype is large (0.1 to 1%). This rearrangement joins TRBV5-1 to TRBJ1-1; D perhaps matches TRBD1 (5 bases). Germline V gives CDR1 SGHRS, CDR2 YFSETQ. The CDR3 totals 14 residues. Trimming removed 2 bases from V and 1 base from J, with 9 bases in between. The CDR3: CASSLDSSNTEAFF. CDR3 DNA: TGCGCCAGCAGCTTAGACAGCTCGAACACTGAAGCTTTCTTT.

This clonotype is medium-sized (0.01 to 0.1%) by share. This chain joins TRBV28 and TRBJ1-5; D is ambiguous. Germline values: CDR1 MDHEN, CDR2 SYDVKM. Trimming shortened V by 5 bases and J by 5 bases, and 7 bases separated the two germline ends. The CDR3 covers 12 residues. The CDR3 DNA is TGTGCCAGCAGTCCCGTAGATCAGCCCCAGCATTTT. Amino acids: CASSPVDQPQHF.

This clonotype is medium-sized (0.01 to 0.1%) within its sample. CDR3 in DNA: TGTGCCATCAGCTCTCTTACCGGGACGTCCTACAATGAGCAGTTCTTC. Translating it yields CAISSLTGTSYNEQFF. The chain is built from TRBV10-3 and TRBJ2-1; tentatively, D is TRBD1 or TRBD2 (5 bases each). The CDR3 runs 16 residues. Germline V gene lookup returns CDR1 ENHRY and CDR2 SYGVKD. The V end was cut by 6 bases, the J end by 1 base, with 16 bases between.

By share of the sample, this clonotype is large. The chain links TRBV7-9 to TRBJ1-1; D is undetermined. Per germline, CDR1 SEHNR and CDR2 FQNEAQ (reference sequence). This CDR3 is 16 amino acids long. The V end lost 1 base, the J end lost 1 base, and 13 bases lay between the germline ends. The CDR3 nucleotides read TGTGCCAGCAGCTTAGTGCCAGACAATCCGAACACTGAAGCTTTCTTT. Protein sequence: CASSLVPDNPNTEAFF.

This clonotype was seen more than once but under ten times. The V call is TRBV20-1, the J call TRBJ2-3; possible D gene TRBD2, 5 bases. CDR1 is DFQATT, CDR2 SNEGSKA, per germline (reference sequence). V was shortened by 0 bases and J by 1 base, with 14 bases between the two germline ends. The CDR3 has 16 amino acids. As DNA, the CDR3 is TGCAGTGCTAGAGAAAACGGGGTAGGCGGCACAGATACGCAGTATTTT. Encoded protein: CSARENGVGGTDTQYF.

This clonotype is judged medium-sized (0.01 to 0.1%). V usage is TRBV11-2 and J usage is TRBJ2-1, with a weak D call TRBD1 (5 bases). Trimming cost V 0 bases and J 6 bases, with 9 bases left between them. CDR3 length equals 14 residues. Per germline, CDR1 SGHAT and CDR2 FQNNGV. CDR3 nucleotides: TGTGCCAGCAGCTTAGAAGACAGTCGCAATGAGCAGTTCTTC. Encoded protein: CASSLEDSRNEQFF.

This clonotype has a handful of counts. The chain links TRBV7-2 to TRBJ1-1; D possibly corresponds to TRBD1 (6 bases). V lost 5 bases, J lost 4 bases, and 14 bases lay in between. This CDR3 is built from 14 residues. Germline V gene sequence: CDR1 SGHTA, CDR2 FQGNSA. The chain's CDR3 is CASSVTQGTTEAFF. The CDR3 DNA reads as TGTGCCAGCAGCGTAACCCAGGGGACCACTGAAGCTTTCTTT. Based on the CDR3 plus reference TRBV7-2 and TRBJ1-1, the full variable domain is GAGVSQSPSNKVTEKGKDVELRCDPISGHTALYWYRQSLGQGLEFLIYFQGNSAPDKSGLPSDRFSAERTGGSVSTLTIQRTQQEDSAVYLCASSVTQGTTEAFFGQGTRLTVV.

This clonotype showed up many times. The gene calls are TRBV20-1 and TRBJ2-3, with 8 bases lining up with TRBD1. CDR1 and CDR2 from the germline V gene are DFQATT and SNEGSKA (reference sequence). The CDR3 is 16 amino acids. V was clipped by 5 bases and J by 1 base; unmatched bases: 11. CDR3 residues: CSASDRGPMGTDTQYF. CDR3 DNA: TGCAGTGCTTCCGACAGGGGCCCTATGGGCACAGATACGCAGTATTTT.

Within the sample, this clonotype is medium-sized. The rearrangement links TRBV20-1 to TRBJ2-1; unclear D gene. Trimming pared 5 bases from V and 0 bases from J, leaving 8 bases between. The CDR3 is made up of 13 amino acids. CDR1 DFQATT and CDR2 SNEGSKA come from the germline V gene (reference sequence). The CDR3 region is CSAASDSYNEQFF. The CDR3 DNA follows: TGCAGTGCTGCAAGCGACTCCTACAATGAGCAGTTCTTC.

In its sample, this clonotype ranks as medium-sized. This rearrangement joins TRBV18 to TRBJ2-1; maybe TRBD1 (5 bases). V lost 4 bases and J 10 bases, leaving 8 bases between the germline ends. The CDR3 is 11 amino acids. Germline CDR1 and CDR2: KGHSH and LQKENI. Here the CDR3 DNA reads TGTGCCAGCTCACACAGGTGGGAGCAGTTCTTC. This translates into CASSHRWEQFF.

This clonotype is deemed medium-sized. The gene calls are TRBV5-1 and TRBJ2-2; D is unclear. CDR3 length: 14 amino acids. Trimming pared 0 bases from V and 0 bases from J, leaving 3 bases between. Germline-derived CDR1 and CDR2 are SGHRS and YFSETQ. The CDR3 is CASSLGPNTGELFF. In nucleotides, the CDR3 is TGCGCCAGCAGCTTGGGGCCGAACACCGGGGAGCTGTTTTTT.

This clonotype was recorded at least ten times. The CDR3: CASSLRSEQFF. The CDR3 nucleotides read TGTGCCAGCAGCTTACGGTCTGAGCAGTTCTTC. The rearrangement links TRBV13 to TRBJ2-1; no definite D call. V lost 2 bases, J lost 9 bases, and 5 bases lay in between. Per the germline V gene, CDR1 is PRHDT and CDR2 is FYEKMQ (reference sequence). The CDR3 spans 11 residues.

This clonotype turned up a few times. V and J are TRBV13 and TRBJ2-7, with 10 positions matching TRBD1. The CDR3 runs 15 residues. Trimming cost V 5 bases and J 4 bases; bases outside gene matches: 8. Germline V CDR1 and CDR2: PRHDT, FYEKMQ (reference sequence). CDR3 amino acids: CASSQRTGGRYEQYF. CDR3 DNA: TGTGCCAGCAGCCAACGGACAGGGGGTCGGTACGAGCAGTACTTC.

By its share, this clonotype is medium-sized (0.01 to 0.1%). The rearrangement uses TRBV27 and TRBJ1-1, with D tentatively TRBD1 (5 bases). CDR1 and CDR2 from the germline V gene are MNHEY and SMNVEV (reference sequence). V was shortened by 3 bases and J by 4 bases, with 18 bases between the two germline ends. There are 16 residues in the CDR3. The CDR3 nucleotides are TGTGCCAGCAGTTTGGGCAGGGCCCGGAGGGGCACTGAAGCTTTCTTT. Its translation is CASSLGRARRGTEAFF.

This clonotype was recorded a few times. CDR3 sequence (DNA): TGCAGTGCATCAACATCAGGCAGGAGCAATCAGCCCCAGCATTTT. It codes for CSASTSGRSNQPQHF. The chain links TRBV20-1 to TRBJ1-5; D is uncertain. CDR1 is DFQATT and CDR2 is SNEGSKA in the germline V gene (reference sequence). V was clipped by 6 bases and J by 1 base, with 16 bases between them. The CDR3 runs to 15 residues.

By sample share, this clonotype is medium-sized (0.01 to 0.1%). This chain joins TRBV20-1 and TRBJ2-3, with 9 bases identical to TRBD2. J gave up 2 bases and V 6 bases, and 12 bases lay outside the gene matches. The CDR3 contains 16 residues. Germline assignment: CDR1 DFQATT and CDR2 SNEGSKA (reference sequence). Written as DNA, the CDR3 is TGCAGTGCCCGAGACACGACTAGCGGCCACACAGATACGCAGTATTTT. It specifies CSARDTTSGHTDTQYF.

This clonotype rates as medium-sized. The rearrangement links TRBV9 to TRBJ1-6; D is unresolved. Trimming removed 2 bases from V and 7 bases from J, with 4 bases in between. Germline CDR1 reads SGDLS; CDR2 reads YYNGEE. The CDR3 sequence is 12 residues long. The CDR3 nucleotides are TGTGCCAGCAGCGTCAGAAATTCACCCCTCCACTTT. It encodes CASSVRNSPLHF.

This clonotype appeared many times. The chain recombines TRBV3-1 with TRBJ2-3; 10 nucleotides agree with TRBD2. The germline CDR1 and CDR2 sequences are LGHDT and YNNKEL (reference sequence). V shed 4 bases, J shed 2 bases, and the junction held 3 bases outside the gene matches. CDR3 length: 15 amino acids. This chain's CDR3 is CASSRSGGYTDTQYF. The CDR3 nucleotides are TGTGCCAGCAGCCGTAGCGGGGGGTACACAGATACGCAGTATTTT.

This clonotype was picked up many times. The chain has TRBV12-3 or TRBV12-4 and TRBJ2-5; 7 bases agree with TRBD2. The CDR3 spans 13 residues. The V and J ends lost 9 bases and 0 bases, in that order; junction bases with no gene match: 4. CDR3 DNA: TGTGCCAGAGTGGGGGGGTACCAAGAGACCCAGTACTTC. This translates into CARVGGYQETQYF.